This T cell receptor beta chain stems from a study of blood T cell repertoires in COVID-19. Background on the study: The samples span acute and convalescent COVID-19 from the United States, Italy and Spain. Sample material is recorded as cDNA or gDNA derived from T cells, B-cell-depleted T cells, or PBMCs.

The germline V gene encodes CDR1 MNHEY and CDR2 SVGAGI. V lost 6 bases, J lost 7 bases, and 16 bases lay in between. This CDR3 contains 14 residues. Sequencing was performed with immunoSEQ multiplex PCR; in TCRdb, only in-frame clones are kept and a portion is missing. The sample lists approximately 170,000 clones, around 82% occurring once. The source material was peripheral blood. This clonotype originated in a human donor with acute or convalescent COVID-19. The donor label of this sample is uncertain. This chain links TRBV6-5 with TRBJ1-5; TRBD1 might be the D (6 bases). The CDR3 protein is CASRLQGMGQPQHF. CDR3 bases: TGTGCCAGCAGGTTACAGGGAATGGGACAGCCCCAGCATTTT.